The 2 T cell receptor beta chains below were found in one sample sequenced in a study of a mutant IDH1 vaccine in newly diagnosed glioma. Profiled with immunoSEQ multiplex PCR; TCRdb holds only in-frame clones, not every one. The sample holds approximately 100,000 clones, approximately 90% seen once. The time point is: baseline, week 1 (first vaccination visit). The treatment denotes: pre-vaccination baseline after standard-of-care therapy. Here the sequenced sample was PBMCs, taken from a glioma patient treated with radiotherapy, temozolomide or both. The source is a woman between 50 and 59 years old with glioma.

V usage is TRBV9 and J usage is TRBJ2-3; 11 positions match TRBD2. Germline-derived CDR1 and CDR2 are SGDLS and YYNGEE. With V trimmed by 1 base and J by 3 bases, 7 bases remained unmatched. The CDR3 is 17 amino acids. CDR3 region: CASSVPLAGGETDTQYF. The CDR3 DNA follows: TGTGCCAGCAGCGTACCTCTAGCGGGAGGTGAAACAGATACGCAGTATTTT.

J is TRBJ2-5 and V is TRBV5-1, with 9 bases fitting TRBD1. The germline V gene encodes CDR1 SGHRS and CDR2 YFSETQ. V was pared by 4 bases and J by 1 base, with 8 bases of the junction left unmatched. This CDR3 has 16 residues. CDR3 region: CASSNSGTGSQETQYF. CDR3 nucleotides: TGCGCCAGCAGCAACTCCGGGACAGGGAGCCAAGAGACCCAGTACTTC.